The rows below give T cell receptor beta chains drawn from one sample of a study of T cell responses to AZD1222 COVID-19 vaccine. Repertoires were generated with immunoSEQ multiplex PCR, while TCRdb's copy carries only in-frame clones and drops some. The sample consists of about 130,000 clones, 70% to 90% of them appearing once. The material sequenced was peripheral blood, taken 28 days after the second AZD1222 dose. The receptor source for this set is an adult who received the AZD1222 COVID-19 vaccine. Each CDR3 is given with its conserved first and last residue. D genes are given only for firm matches. Expanded clones get a size class; other rows say once, few or many, or leave the size out.

length	size	V	D	J	DNA	CDR3
13	NA	TRBV11-1	TRBD1	TRBJ2-5	TGTGCCAGCAGCCCGGGACAGCAAGAGACCCAGTACTTC	CASSPGQQETQYF
14	NA	TRBV25-1	NA	TRBJ1-2	TGTGCCAGCAGTGAGGCCGGCAGGGGCTATGGCTACACCTTC	CASSEAGRGYGYTF
12	NA	TRBV4-1	NA	TRBJ2-1	TGCGCCAGCAGCGCGGACAGTCCGGAGCAGTTCTTC	CASSADSPEQFF
15	NA	TRBV18	TRBD1	TRBJ1-5	TGTGCCAGCTCACTCGACAGGGCAGGCAATCAGCCCCAGCATTTT	CASSLDRAGNQPQHF
15	NA	TRBV18	TRBD1	TRBJ1-1	TGTGCCAGCTCACCTCCCACAGGGGAAGGAACTGAAGTTTTCTTT	CASSPPTGEGTEVFF
14	NA	TRBV3-1/TRBV3-2	NA	TRBJ1-6	TGTGCCAGCAGCCAAGGAGGGGATAATTCACCCCTCCACTTT	CASSQGGDNSPLHF
15	NA	TRBV7-2	NA	TRBJ2-5	TGTGCCAGCAGATGGGGCTCCTCTTACCAAGAGACCCAGTACTTC	CASRWGSSYQETQYF
17	NA	TRBV6-1	NA	TRBJ1-2	TGTGCCAGCAGTGAAGAGTCACCTGCTATATTTAACTATGGCTACACCTTC	CASSEESPAIFNYGYTF
14	NA	TRBV19	NA	TRBJ1-5	TGTGCCAGTAGTATGGGGACCCGCAAAACGCCCCAGCATTTT	CASSMGTRKTPQHF
14	NA	TRBV28	NA	TRBJ1-6	TGTGCCAGCAGTTTCTGGGGGGATAATTCACCCCTCCACTTT	CASSFWGDNSPLHF
18	NA	TRBV9	TRBD2	TRBJ2-1	TGTGCCAGCAGCGTAGACGGCCCCAAACGGGGGGGCTCGGGTGAGCAGTTCTTC	CASSVDGPKRGGSGEQFF
15	NA	TRBV5-1	NA	TRBJ2-1	TGCGCCAGCAGCTTGGACTTAGTGAGGGTCAATGAGCAGTTCTTC	CASSLDLVRVNEQFF
14	NA	TRBV2	NA	TRBJ2-3	TGTGCCAGCAGGAGCCTACAGGTTGGAGATACGCAGTATTTT	CASRSLQVGDTQYF
11	NA	TRBV20-1	TRBD1	TRBJ1-4	TGCAGTGCTGGGGACAGGGAAAAACTGTTTTTT	CSAGDREKLFF
16	NA	TRBV3-1/TRBV3-2	TRBD1	TRBJ2-2	TGTGCCAGCAGCCCCCGGGACAGGGTAGTATCCGGGGAGCTGTTTTTT	CASSPRDRVVSGELFF
14	once	TRBV19	TRBD1	TRBJ1-4	TGTGCCAGTGCCGGGACAGGGGGAAATGAAAAACTGTTTTTT	CASAGTGGNEKLFF
18	once	TRBV14	NA	TRBJ1-6	TGTGCCAGCAGCCCCAAGACCGGGGAAGCGAGGGGAAATTCACCCCTCCACTTT	CASSPKTGEARGNSPLHF